Each of the 15 T cell receptor beta chains below was sequenced from the same sample in a study of human T cells and chemical hapten exposure. The time point was: patch test 3, about 24 weeks after DPC sensitization. Treatment defined: therapeutic diphenylcyclopropenone sensitization with weekly scalp DPC. TCRdb re-analysed the RACE reads in MiXCR, keeping a single row per CDR3 protein. The sample includes about 190,000 distinct CDR3 sequences, approximately 26% seen only once; the top ten take about 2.5%. Sequencing used whole blood, obtained in connection with sensitization to the hapten diphenylcyclopropenone (DPC). The receptors were sampled from a woman in her 40s with alopecia areata. Some clones in this sample may be carry-over from other donors' samples.

V and J are TRBV20-1 and TRBJ2-1, with 9 bases matching TRBD1. CDR1 is DFQATT, CDR2 SNEGSKA, per germline (reference sequence). The CDR3 is made up of 15 amino acids. The trim removed 0 bases at V and 13 bases at J, leaving 13 bases unmatched. The CDR3 protein is CSARDLLLTGGGQFF. The CDR3 nucleotides read TGCAGTGCTAGAGATCTATTATTGACAGGGGGGGGTCAGTTCTTC.

This clonotype was detected many times. The chain combines TRBV10-2 with TRBJ1-5; D remains unclear. CDR3 length: 12 amino acids. V lost 4 bases and J 4 bases, leaving 5 bases between the germline ends. Per germline, CDR1 WSHSY and CDR2 SAAADI. CDR3 DNA: TGCGCCAGCAGTGTCCCGAATCAGCCCCAGCATTTT. Translating gives CASSVPNQPQHF.

This clonotype was recorded at least ten times. The chain employs TRBV7-8 and TRBJ2-6; no reliable D call. The CDR3 runs to 16 residues. Looked up from germline, CDR1 is SGHVS and CDR2 is FQNEAQ. With 4 bases removed from V and 4 bases from J, the gap between germline ends came to 14 bases. The CDR3 DNA reads TGTGCCAGCAGCTCCGCGTACGGTCCCGGGGCCAACGTCCTGACTTTC. It is translated as CASSSAYGPGANVLTF.

This clonotype has only one observation. This chain joins TRBV6-1 and TRBJ2-7; TRBD1 is a possible D gene (6 bases). The germline CDR1 and CDR2 sequences are MNHNS and SASEGT. V lost 0 bases, J lost 2 bases, and 11 bases lay in between. This CDR3 has 15 amino acids. The CDR3 coding sequence is TGTGCCAGCAGTGAAGCGGCAGGGGCCCCCTACGAGCAGTACTTC. It codes for CASSEAAGAPYEQYF.

V gene TRBV27 combines with J gene TRBJ1-2; no firm D call. CDR3 length equals 13 residues. V was shortened by 0 bases and J by 2 bases, with 4 bases between the two germline ends. The germline gives CDR1 MNHEY, CDR2 SMNVEV (reference sequence). CDR3 loop: CASSLSLNYGYTF. The CDR3 region has the DNA TGTGCCAGCAGTTTATCGTTGAACTATGGCTACACCTTC.

This chain links TRBV29-1 with TRBJ1-1; possibly TRBD1 for D (6 bases). The CDR3 runs 12 residues. Deletions cut 3 bases from V and 5 bases from J, with 10 bases between. In germline, CDR1 is SQVTM, CDR2 ANQGSEA. CDR3 residues: CSVDRGRTEAFF. CDR3 DNA sequence: TGCAGCGTTGATAGGGGGAGGACTGAAGCTTTCTTT.

The chain has TRBV10-3 and TRBJ1-5, with 8 bases identical to TRBD1. The V gene end was trimmed by 6 bases and the J gene end by 2 bases; junction bases not matched to a gene: 3. CDR3 length equals 14 residues. In germline, CDR1 is ENHRY, CDR2 SYGVKD. The CDR3 DNA follows: TGTGCCATCAGAGGGACAGGAGGCAATCAGCCCCAGCATTTT. This translates into CAIRGTGGNQPQHF.

The rearrangement joins TRBV20-1 to TRBJ2-4; D may correspond to TRBD1 or TRBD2 (6 bases each). The CDR3 has 15 residues. Germline assignment: CDR1 DFQATT and CDR2 SNEGSKA (reference sequence). Trimming took 1 base from V and 0 from J, leaving 10 bases between them. CDR3 in amino acids: CSARVTGAAKNIQYF. DNA for the CDR3: TGCAGTGCTAGAGTGACGGGGGCAGCCAAAAACATTCAGTACTTC.

CDR3 protein: CASGVAYEQYF. Here the CDR3 DNA reads TGTGCCAGCGGAGTCGCGTACGAGCAGTACTTC. This chain joins TRBV27 and TRBJ2-7; no reliable D call. V gave up 8 bases and J gave up 4 bases, with 9 bases separating them. The CDR3 contains 11 residues. Germline V gives CDR1 MNHEY, CDR2 SMNVEV (reference sequence).

The rearrangement links TRBV5-1 to TRBJ1-1; D ambiguous. Trimming removed 0 bases from V and 8 bases from J, with 17 bases in between. Germline V gives CDR1 SGHRS, CDR2 YFSETQ. This CDR3 contains 15 residues. The CDR3 here is CASSLDGSEFTEAFF. In DNA form, the CDR3 reads TGCGCCAGCAGCTTGGACGGTAGCGAGTTTACCGAAGCTTTCTTT.

This clonotype was observed at least ten times. This chain uses TRBV6-6 with TRBJ1-5; 9 bases map to TRBD1. This CDR3 contains 17 residues. Germline V CDR1 and CDR2: MNHNY, SVGAGI (reference sequence). Germline trimming cut 5 bases from V and 0 bases from J; bases unmatched to any gene: 8. CDR3 bases: TGTGCCAGCAGTCCACAGGGGGCCTACTATAGCAATCAGCCCCAGCATTTT. Amino acid sequence: CASSPQGAYYSNQPQHF.

The V call is TRBV6-6, the J call TRBJ1-1; D possibly corresponds to TRBD1 (6 bases). This CDR3 is built from 14 residues. The V gene's germline CDR1 is MNHNY and CDR2 SVGAGI (reference sequence). V dropped 5 bases and J dropped 4 bases, with 14 bases sitting between them. Written as DNA, the CDR3 is TGTGCCAGCAGTCAACAGGGCTTGAGCACTGAAGCTTTCTTT. This encodes CASSQQGLSTEAFF.

The rearrangement joins TRBV5-1 to TRBJ1-6; D not certain. With 0 bases removed from V and 5 bases from J, the gap between germline ends came to 6 bases. The CDR3 covers 14 residues. Germline lookup yields CDR1 SGHRS and CDR2 YFSETQ. CDR3 DNA: TGCGCCAGCAGCTTGGTGTCGGATAATTCACCCCTCCACTTT. This gives the protein CASSLVSDNSPLHF. The full variable domain, in which reference TRBV5-1 and TRBJ1-6 provide the parts outside the CDR3, is KAGVTQTPRYLIKTRGQQVTLSCSPISGHRSVSWYQQTPGQGLQFLFEYFSETQRNKGNFPGRFSGRQFSNSRSEMNVSTLELGDSALYLCASSLVSDNSPLHFGNGTRLTVT.

The chain employs TRBV6-5 and TRBJ2-1; a weak D match, TRBD2 (6 bases). The CDR3 has 14 amino acids. Germline V gives CDR1 MNHEY, CDR2 SVGAGI. The V end lost 6 bases, the J end lost 5 bases, and 14 bases lay between the germline ends. The CDR3 sequence is CASSRGTPDNEQFF. The CDR3 DNA reads TGTGCCAGCAGCCGCGGGACTCCGGACAATGAGCAGTTCTTC.

This clonotype has a count of ten or more. V gene TRBV20-1 combines with J gene TRBJ2-2; D gene unclear. The CDR3 is 14 residues long. Germline CDR1 reads DFQATT; CDR2 reads SNEGSKA (reference sequence). V was shortened by 2 bases and J by 6 bases, with 13 bases between the two germline ends. For the CDR3, the DNA is TGCAGTGCTAGACTCGTTGGCGGTGCCGGGGAGCTGTTTTTT. Residues: CSARLVGGAGELFF.